The 26 T cell receptor beta chains reported below all come from one sample, sequenced in a study of T cell responses to AZD1222 COVID-19 vaccine. Some clones are missing from TCRdb's copy, which holds only in-frame ones; the method was immunoSEQ multiplex PCR. This repertoire shows around 80,000 clones, more than 85% found once; its top ten account for around 8%. The specimen was peripheral blood, collected 28 days after the second AZD1222 dose. These receptors originate from an adult who received the AZD1222 COVID-19 vaccine.

The chain recombines TRBV10-3 with TRBJ2-7; 11 bases line up with TRBD1. The CDR3 sequence is 14 residues long. Germline-derived CDR1 and CDR2 are ENHRY and SYGVKD. Losses at the gene ends were 2 bases for V and 5 bases for J; bases not matched to a gene: 2. CDR3 residues: CAISERTGGHEQYF. The DNA for the CDR3 is TGTGCCATCAGTGAGAGGACAGGGGGCCACGAGCAGTACTTC.

This clone appeared once. The chain couples TRBV15 to TRBJ2-7; tentatively, D is TRBD1 (5 bases). Deletions cut 3 bases from V and 5 bases from J, with 14 bases between. Germline values: CDR1 LNHNV, CDR2 YYDKDF (reference sequence). The CDR3 contains 14 residues. CDR3 region: CATSSRQTIHEQYF. The CDR3, as DNA: TGTGCCACCAGCAGTAGACAGACCATCCACGAGCAGTACTTC.

The chain carries TRBV7-8 and TRBJ2-2, with 12 positions matching TRBD2. CDR1 is SGHVS and CDR2 is FQNEAQ in the germline V gene. This CDR3 contains 16 residues. V was clipped by 4 bases and J by 6 bases; unmatched bases: 6. CDR3 loop: CASSSRLAGVAGELFF. In nucleotides, the CDR3 is TGTGCCAGCAGCTCTCGACTAGCGGGAGTCGCCGGGGAGCTGTTTTTT.

V is TRBV7-3 and J is TRBJ2-7; D ambiguous. The CDR3 sequence is 14 residues long. Germline V gives CDR1 SGHTA, CDR2 FQGTGA. V lost 5 bases and J lost 0, with 11 bases in between. The CDR3 nucleotides read TGTGCCAGCAGCCCCCACTGGTTCTCCTACGAGCAGTACTTC. Translation gives CASSPHWFSYEQYF.

J is TRBJ1-5 and V is TRBV3-1 (or the pseudogene TRBV3-2); a possible D gene is TRBD1 (6 bases). CDR1 and CDR2 (germline): LGHDT, YNNKEL (reference sequence). V was clipped by 3 bases and J by 6 bases, with 15 bases between them. The CDR3 spans 15 residues. The chain's CDR3 is CASSQRQGRGQPQHF. Written as DNA, the CDR3 is TGTGCCAGCAGCCAGCGGCAGGGGAGAGGTCAGCCCCAGCATTTT.

The V call is TRBV18, the J call TRBJ2-5, with D tentatively TRBD1 or TRBD2 (6 bases each). There are 15 residues in the CDR3. V was cut by 4 bases and J by 2 bases, with 14 bases left in between. From germline, CDR1 is KGHSH and CDR2 LQKENI. The CDR3 DNA reads TGTGCCAGCTCACTCCTGGACAGCGGGCAAGAGACCCAGTACTTC. This sequence encodes CASSLLDSGQETQYF.

The chain recombines TRBV5-1 with TRBJ1-5; 9 nucleotides line up with TRBD1. The germline V gene encodes CDR1 SGHRS and CDR2 YFSETQ. Unmatched junction bases numbered 3, after V lost 4 bases and J lost 1 base. The CDR3 totals 15 residues. CDR3: CASSVQGASNQPQHF. The DNA for the CDR3 is TGCGCCAGCAGCGTACAGGGGGCGAGCAATCAGCCCCAGCATTTT.

In DNA form, the CDR3 reads TGTGCCAGCTCACCACCAAGGGGGGACACCAACCAAAACATTCAGTACTTC. It encodes CASSPPRGDTNQNIQYF. The chain carries TRBV18 and TRBJ2-4; D may be TRBD1 or TRBD2 (6 bases each). The CDR3 has 17 residues. Germline-derived CDR1 and CDR2 are KGHSH and LQKENI. With 0 bases removed from V and 5 bases from J, the gap between germline ends came to 17 bases.

This sequence joins TRBV2 and TRBJ1-5; D is undetermined. Trimming stripped 6 bases from V and 7 bases from J, with 10 bases between. Germline-derived CDR1 and CDR2 are SNHLY and FYNNEI. The CDR3 consists of 12 residues. The CDR3 region is CASRRVGQPQHF. In DNA, the CDR3 is TGTGCCAGCAGAAGGGTCGGCCAGCCCCAGCATTTT.

CDR3 in amino acids: CASSPGQVTDTQYF. CDR3 in DNA: TGTGCCAGCAGCCCCGGACAAGTCACAGATACGCAGTATTTT. The chain couples TRBV5-4 to TRBJ2-3, with D perhaps TRBD1 (5 bases). V lost 4 bases to trimming and J lost 2 bases, with 11 bases between them. CDR3 length: 14 residues. Germline V gene data show CDR1 as SGHNT and CDR2 as YYREEE (reference sequence).

In nucleotides, the CDR3 is TGCAGCGTTGCAAGCGTGGCTAGGGGCGAGCAGTACTTC. Its translation is CSVASVARGEQYF. This rearrangement joins TRBV29-1 to TRBJ2-7, with D perhaps TRBD1 (5 bases). CDR3 length: 13 residues. The V gene lost 4 bases and the J gene lost 6 bases, with 16 bases spanning the gap. Germline V gene data show CDR1 as SQVTM and CDR2 as ANQGSEA.

The chain carries TRBV11-2 and TRBJ2-5, with TRBD1 identical over 7 bases. Trimming cost V 5 bases and J 5 bases; bases outside gene matches: 8. From germline, CDR1 is SGHAT and CDR2 FQNNGV. The CDR3 spans 14 residues. CDR3 sequence: CASSPRQGSETQYF. Here the CDR3 DNA reads TGTGCCAGCAGCCCCCGACAGGGATCGGAGACCCAGTACTTC.

The chain has TRBV6-5 and TRBJ2-2, with D uncertain. Germline V CDR1 and CDR2: MNHEY, SVGAGI. Trimming pared 5 bases from V and 4 bases from J, leaving 5 bases between. CDR3 length: 12 residues. The CDR3 reads CASSRSTGELFF. The DNA of the CDR3 is TGTGCCAGCAGTCGCAGCACCGGGGAGCTGTTTTTT.

The chain carries TRBV19 and TRBJ1-1, with D hard to call. The CDR3 length is 13 residues. CDR1 is LNHDA, CDR2 SQIVND, per germline (reference sequence). V lost 5 bases and J lost 2, with 9 bases in between. The CDR3 DNA sequence: TGTGCCAGTAGTCGGCCGATAAACACTGAAGCTTTCTTT. Translating gives CASSRPINTEAFF.

The rearrangement joins TRBV19 to TRBJ1-5, with D perhaps matching TRBD1 (5 bases). Germline CDR1 reads LNHDA; CDR2 reads SQIVND (reference sequence). The CDR3 spans 16 residues. Trimming took off 3 bases at V and 0 bases at J, with 12 bases between the two ends. The CDR3 region is CASSMGRSNSNQPQHF. CDR3 DNA: TGTGCCAGTAGTATGGGACGAAGTAATAGCAATCAGCCCCAGCATTTT.

This clone was picked up one time. The rearrangement joins TRBV7-2 to TRBJ2-7, with TRBD2 as a possible D gene (5 bases). The germline CDR1 and CDR2 sequences are SGHTA and FQGNSA. The CDR3 contains 14 residues. V dropped 0 bases and J dropped 5 bases, with 11 bases sitting between them. The CDR3 nucleotides read TGTGCCAGCAGCTTAGCTACGGGGTCCCACGAGCAGTACTTC. Translating it yields CASSLATGSHEQYF.

This chain uses TRBV7-2 with TRBJ2-3; 15 bases line up with TRBD2. The junction had 9 bases not matched to a gene; V was cut back by 5 bases and J by 0 bases. Germline CDR1 SGHTA, CDR2 FQGNSA. The CDR3 consists of 19 residues. CDR3 in amino acids: CASSLGLAGGLPSTDTQYF. CDR3 nucleotide sequence: TGTGCCAGCAGCCTCGGACTAGCGGGAGGGCTTCCTAGCACAGATACGCAGTATTTT.

This clone was found once. CDR3 DNA sequence: TGTGCCTCTAGGACGGACTTTAACTATGGCTACACCTTC. It yields the protein CASRTDFNYGYTF. The V call is TRBV6-5, the J call TRBJ1-2; D gene unclear. The CDR3 is 13 residues long. Germline CDR1 MNHEY, CDR2 SVGAGI. Trimming shortened V by 11 bases and J by 1 base, and 14 bases separated the two germline ends.

The count of this clone is one. CDR3 sequence (DNA): TGTGCCAGCACCCCTAGCGGGAGGGCCCCAGATACGCAGTATTTT. Amino acids: CASTPSGRAPDTQYF. The chain recombines TRBV6-5 with TRBJ2-3, with TRBD2 matching over 12 bases. The V and J ends lost 7 bases and 4 bases, in that order; junction bases with no gene match: 6. CDR1 and CDR2 from the germline V gene are MNHEY and SVGAGI. CDR3 size: 15 residues.

The genes are TRBV27 and TRBJ2-3, with D unresolved. The CDR3 loop spans 13 amino acids. CDR1 MNHEY and CDR2 SMNVEV come from the germline V gene (reference sequence). With 7 bases removed from V and 1 base from J, the gap between germline ends came to 9 bases. In DNA, the CDR3 is TGTGCCAGCACGAAATACGGCACAGATACGCAGTATTTT. Translation: CASTKYGTDTQYF.

This chain uses TRBV7-8 with TRBJ1-1; weak D call: TRBD1 (5 bases). CDR3 length equals 17 residues. V was pared by 2 bases and J by 4 bases, with 20 bases between. Germline V CDR1 and CDR2: SGHVS, FQNEAQ. CDR3 DNA sequence: TGTGCCAGCAGCTTAAGGGGACGGATGGGGATGAGCACTGAAGCTTTCTTT. It is translated as CASSLRGRMGMSTEAFF.

This clone was found once. The chain uses TRBV15 and TRBJ2-5, with D unclear. Trimming left V 1 base short and J 1 base short, with 10 bases between. The CDR3 is 15 residues long. The germline gives CDR1 LNHNV, CDR2 YYDKDF (reference sequence). The CDR3 DNA reads as TGTGCCACCAGCAGAGTTGGGGTACCCCAAGAGACCCAGTACTTC. This gives the protein CATSRVGVPQETQYF.

This clone was observed a few times. The gene calls are TRBV4-3 and TRBJ2-7; TRBD2 agrees at 11 bases. The CDR3 covers 15 residues. The junction had 6 bases not matched to a gene; V was cut back by 4 bases and J by 4 bases. CDR1 LGHNA and CDR2 YSLEER come from the germline V gene. The CDR3 DNA is TGCGCCAGCAGCCCTGGGACTAGCGGAGTTTACGAGCAGTACTTC. Its translation is CASSPGTSGVYEQYF.

CDR3 bases: TGTGCCAGCAGGACCGCGCGACAGGGGATTTACGGCTACACCTTC. Translation gives CASRTARQGIYGYTF. This chain uses TRBV2 with TRBJ1-2, with TRBD1 identical over 8 bases. CDR1 and CDR2 from the germline V gene are SNHLY and FYNNEI. Unmatched junction bases numbered 14, after V lost 6 bases and J lost 8 bases. The CDR3 totals 15 residues. Combining the CDR3 with reference TRBV2 and TRBJ1-2 gives the whole variable domain EPEVTQTPSHQVTQMGQEVILRCVPISNHLYFYWYRQILGQKVEFLVSFYNNEISEKSEIFDDQFSVERPDGSNFTLKIRSTKLEDSAMYFCASRTARQGIYGYTFGSGTRLTVV.

CDR3 region: CASSETGGRYNEQFF. In nucleotides, the CDR3 is TGCGCCAGCAGCGAAACAGGGGGCCGGTACAATGAGCAGTTCTTC. The rearrangement links TRBV5-1 to TRBJ2-1; 9 bases fit TRBD1. J gave up 4 bases and V 4 bases, and 6 bases lay outside the gene matches. CDR1 SGHRS and CDR2 YFSETQ come from the germline V gene. The CDR3 has 15 residues.

The rearrangement links TRBV5-6 to TRBJ2-7, with TRBD2 matching over 7 bases. Germline lookup yields CDR1 SGHDT and CDR2 YYEEEE. This CDR3 comprises 14 residues. The trim removed 0 bases at V and 7 bases at J, leaving 7 bases unmatched. CDR3 sequence (DNA): TGTGCCAGCAGCTTGGCCGCGGGAGTGGGTGAGCAGTACTTC. Translation gives CASSLAAGVGEQYF.